The sequence of this T cell receptor beta chain was determined in a study of identical twins. cDNA molecules carried unique molecular identifiers, and template switching added a universal primer site. TCRdb reanalysed the 5' RACE reads using MiXCR and keeps one entry per CDR3 protein. This table holds 520,000 or so distinct CDR3 sequences, around 20% found once. The CDR3 runs to 15 residues. The germline V gene has CDR1 SGHNT and CDR2 YYREEE (reference sequence). V lost 2 bases and J lost 4, with 13 bases in between. This sample also belongs to another study, concerning T cells expressing NK-cell markers. That source adds: Several experiments employed an anti-gamma-delta TCR antibody to confine sorting to alpha-beta TCR T cells. There remained a lack of clarity about HCMV specificity of expanded NKG2C+ T cell clones.

The chain is built from TRBV5-4 and TRBJ2-1, with TRBD2 as a possible D gene (6 bases). The specimen sequenced was CD4+ T cells sorted from blood. The sequence was obtained from a woman in her late teens or twenties in good health. As DNA, the CDR3 is TGTGCCAGCAGCTTCCGGGAGACACCTTACAATGAGCAGTTCTTC. Protein product: CASSFRETPYNEQFF.